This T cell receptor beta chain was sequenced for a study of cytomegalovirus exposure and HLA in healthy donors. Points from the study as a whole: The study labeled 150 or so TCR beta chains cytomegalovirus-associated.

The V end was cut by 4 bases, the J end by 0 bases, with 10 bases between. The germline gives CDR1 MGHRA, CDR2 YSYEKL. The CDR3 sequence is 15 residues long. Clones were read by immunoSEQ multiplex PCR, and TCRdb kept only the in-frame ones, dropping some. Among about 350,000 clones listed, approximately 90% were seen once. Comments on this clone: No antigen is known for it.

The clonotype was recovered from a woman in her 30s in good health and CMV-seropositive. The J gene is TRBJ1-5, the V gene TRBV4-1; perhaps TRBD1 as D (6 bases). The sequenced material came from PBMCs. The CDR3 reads CASSLRRGSNQPQHF. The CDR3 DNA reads TGCGCCAGCAGCCTCCGCAGGGGTAGCAATCAGCCCCAGCATTTT.